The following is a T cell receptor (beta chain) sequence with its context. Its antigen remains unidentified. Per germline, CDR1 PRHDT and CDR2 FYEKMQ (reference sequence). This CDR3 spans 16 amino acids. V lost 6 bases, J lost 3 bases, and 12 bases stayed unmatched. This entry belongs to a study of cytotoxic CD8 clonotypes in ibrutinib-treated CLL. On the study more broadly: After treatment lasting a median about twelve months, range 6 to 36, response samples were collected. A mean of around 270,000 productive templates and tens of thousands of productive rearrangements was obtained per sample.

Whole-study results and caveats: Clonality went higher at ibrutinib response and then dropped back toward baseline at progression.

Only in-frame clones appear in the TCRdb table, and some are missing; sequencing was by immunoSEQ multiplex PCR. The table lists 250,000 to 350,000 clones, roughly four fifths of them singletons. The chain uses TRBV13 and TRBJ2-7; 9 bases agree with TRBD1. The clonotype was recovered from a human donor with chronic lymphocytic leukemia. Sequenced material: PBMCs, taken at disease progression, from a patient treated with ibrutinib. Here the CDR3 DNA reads TGTGCCAGCAGGTCCACAGGGGGCCCGGACGACTACGAGCAGTACTTC. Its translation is CASRSTGGPDDYEQYF. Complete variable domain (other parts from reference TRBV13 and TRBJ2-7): AAGVIQSPRHLIKEKRETATLKCYPIPRHDTVYWYQQGPGQDPQFLISFYEKMQSDKGSIPDRFSAQQFSDYHSELNMSSLELGDSALYFCASRSTGGPDDYEQYFGPGTRLTVT.